The subject of this entry is one TCR beta chain. The target antigen is unknown. Sequenced by immunoSEQ multiplex PCR; TCRdb stores in-frame clones only, minus some. The data hold around 45,000 clones, with 70% to 90% observed a single time. Trimming cost V 10 bases and J 0 bases, with 11 bases left between them. The CDR3 loop spans 13 amino acids. CDR1 LNHDA and CDR2 SQIVND come from the germline V gene (reference sequence). As to time point: week 35, safety follow-up. In the vaccine, a single dose held 300 ug of the mutant IDH1 20-mer peptide, along with topical imiquimod. This sample was included in a study of a mutant IDH1 vaccine in newly diagnosed glioma. Study at large: First vaccine doses came 4-6 weeks after radiotherapy alone, or with temozolomide cycles. Patients previously underwent radiotherapy, temozolomide, or both, and most underwent both.

The genes are TRBV19 and TRBJ2-3; perhaps TRBD1 as D (5 bases). Source: PBMCs, taken from a glioma patient whose treatment included an IDH1 peptide vaccine. The source is a woman aged 40 to 50 with glioma. CDR3 in amino acids: CAILDTSTDTQYF. CDR3 DNA sequence: TGTGCCATCTTGGACACTAGCACAGATACGCAGTATTTT.